This T cell receptor (beta chain) was found in a study of beta chain features in type 1 diabetes. Study conclusions and caveats: No resolution was reached here on whether HLA type influences TCRB rearrangement.

What was sequenced were expressed TCRB transcripts, since all of the isolated RNA had been reverse transcribed. Data came from immunoSEQ multiplex PCR; TCRdb stores just in-frame clones and leaves some out. The sample carries fewer than 200,000 clones, approximately 8.1% recorded once. The V gene end was trimmed by 3 bases and the J gene end by 3 bases; junction bases not matched to a gene: 10. Germline lookup yields CDR1 SGDLS and CDR2 YYNGEE. This CDR3 comprises 16 residues. CD4+ naive, central memory, regulatory and stem cell-like memory cells were sorted via CD45RO/CCR7/CD25/CD127/CD95/CD27. This clone has only a few counts. Its cognate antigen is unknown.

Sequencing was performed on central memory CD4+ T cells from blood. This receptor was obtained from a man between 18 and 35 years old in good health. V usage is TRBV9 and J usage is TRBJ2-3; 7 nucleotides agree with TRBD2. The CDR3 bases are TGTGCCAGCAGCGCAAGGGACTACCCCGGGACAGATACGCAGTATTTT. As protein: CASSARDYPGTDTQYF.